These 6 T cell receptor beta chains came from one sample sequenced in a study of blood T cells in healthy people across ages. A second roughly 7 to 12 cycle PCR used barcoded and J-beta primers. Via MiXCR, TCRdb re-called the 5' RACE reads, giving one row per CDR3 protein. The sample includes about 1 million distinct CDR3 sequences, approximately 25% of them seen just once. The same sample was also studied in work on T cells of mothers and their children.

Sequencing was carried out using blood. These TCRs come from a girl aged 2 to 9 in good health.

The table lists this clonotype with a few counts. This rearrangement joins TRBV15 to TRBJ2-2, with D unclear. Per germline, CDR1 LNHNV and CDR2 YYDKDF (reference sequence). Trimming removed 0 bases at V and 3 bases at J, with 8 bases between. This CDR3 comprises 15 residues. CDR3 in amino acids: CATSREDKDTGELFF. CDR3 coding DNA: TGTGCCACCAGCAGAGAAGATAAGGACACCGGGGAGCTGTTTTTT.

Concerning this clonotype itself: One junction end disagrees with the germline gene, perhaps due to a read error. The rearrangement joins TRBV20-1 to TRBJ2-3, with 7 bases aligning to TRBD2. Germline-derived CDR1 and CDR2 are DFQATT and SNEGSKA (reference sequence). There are 14 residues in the CDR3. DNA of the CDR3: TGCAGTGCTAGATCCAGCGGGGCCTCGGATACGCGGTATTTT. It is translated as CSARSSGASDTRYF.

The gene calls are TRBV3-1 and TRBJ2-3; D is unclear. This CDR3 has 12 residues. CDR1 LGHDT and CDR2 YNNKEL come from the germline V gene (reference sequence). With 6 bases removed from V and 14 bases from J, the gap between germline ends came to 18 bases. CDR3 in DNA: TGTGCCAGCAGTCAGTACGACGGCGTCGGGTATTTT. Residues: CASSQYDGVGYF.

This sequence joins TRBV4-3 and TRBJ1-4; D gene uncertain. Between the trimmed V and J ends, which lost 0 bases and 4 bases, there was a span of 6 bases. Germline V lookup: CDR1 LGHNA, CDR2 YSLEER. The CDR3 covers 14 residues. The CDR3 DNA is TGCGCCAGCAGCCAAGACACCTTTAATGAAAAACTGTTTTTT. This codes for CASSQDTFNEKLFF.

The V and J genes are TRBV6-2 or TRBV6-3 and TRBJ1-1; D unresolved. The CDR3 runs 14 residues. Germline CDR1 and CDR2: MNHEY and SVGEGT. V lost 0 bases and J 3 bases, leaving 8 bases between the germline ends. This chain's CDR3 is CASSYSPDYTEAFF. The CDR3 coding sequence is TGTGCCAGCAGTTACTCCCCAGACTACACTGAAGCTTTCTTT.

With regard to this clonotype: At one end the junction does not follow the germline gene, possibly because of a read error. This chain joins TRBV4-1 and TRBJ2-5, with D uncertain. The CDR3 contains 16 residues. CDR1 MGHRA and CDR2 YSYEKL come from the germline V gene. CDR3 DNA sequence: TGCGCCAGCAGCCAAGGTGGCCGGCAGCTTGAAGAGACCCCGTACTTC. Amino acid sequence: CASSQGGRQLEETPYF.